The entry below describes one TCR beta chain. Sequencing used immunoSEQ multiplex PCR; TCRdb keeps in-frame clones, though not all of them. The data show roughly 90,000 clones, about 94% seen once. The CDR3 is made up of 15 amino acids. Per germline, CDR1 LNHDA and CDR2 SQIVND (reference sequence). V was clipped by 5 bases and J by 0 bases; unmatched bases: 2. These data come from a study of technical replicates of blood from several donors. The sample was T cells isolated from PBMCs. The receptor comes from a human donor in good health. The J gene is TRBJ2-3, the V gene TRBV19; 10 nucleotides agree with TRBD2. CDR3 DNA: TGTGCCAGTAGTGGACTAGCGGCTAGCACAGATACGCAGTATTTT. It is translated as CASSGLAASTDTQYF.